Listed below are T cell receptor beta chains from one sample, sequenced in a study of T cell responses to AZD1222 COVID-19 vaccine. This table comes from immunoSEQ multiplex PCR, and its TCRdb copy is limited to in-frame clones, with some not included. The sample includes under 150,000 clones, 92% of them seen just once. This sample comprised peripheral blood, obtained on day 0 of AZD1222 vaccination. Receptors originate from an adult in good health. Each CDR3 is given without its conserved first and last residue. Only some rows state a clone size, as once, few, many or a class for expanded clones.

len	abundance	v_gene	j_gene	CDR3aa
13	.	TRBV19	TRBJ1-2	ASKRDSPQDYGYT
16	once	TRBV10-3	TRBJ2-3	AISESTSGAGGTDTQY
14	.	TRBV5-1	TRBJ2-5	ASSAPGTGVAETQY
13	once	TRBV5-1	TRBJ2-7	ASKWGLQPPHEQY
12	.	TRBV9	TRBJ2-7	ASSAPGQPDEQY
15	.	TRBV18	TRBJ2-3	ASSPPVRGLNTDTQY
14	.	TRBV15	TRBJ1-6	ATSRDGAGEDSPLH
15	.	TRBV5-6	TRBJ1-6	ASSFLTPGQNNSPLH
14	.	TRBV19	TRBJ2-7	ASSILPSGIIYEQY
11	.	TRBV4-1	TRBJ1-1	ASSQAPVSEAF
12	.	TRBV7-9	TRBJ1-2	ASSLLGENYGYT
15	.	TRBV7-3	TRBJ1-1	ASSLGRTGGLDTEAF
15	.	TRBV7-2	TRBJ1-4	ASSLVLAGSANEKLF
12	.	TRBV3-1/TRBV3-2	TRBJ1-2	ASSPGGENYGYT
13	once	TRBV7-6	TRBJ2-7	ASSLGAGLAYEQY
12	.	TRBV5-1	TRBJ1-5	ASSQAGGNQPQH
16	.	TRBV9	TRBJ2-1	ASSVAAGGSGRHNEQF
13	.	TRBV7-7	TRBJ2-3	ASSLGPTSADTQY
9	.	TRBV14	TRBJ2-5	ASSRAETQY
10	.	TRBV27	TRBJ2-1	ASQEGGNEQF
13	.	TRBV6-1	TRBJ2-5	ASSEAGTGEETQY
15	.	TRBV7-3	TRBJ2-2	ASSLYPGRENTGELF
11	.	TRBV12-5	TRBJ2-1	ASGLSSYNEQF
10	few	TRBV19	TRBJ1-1	ASSTDRGEAF
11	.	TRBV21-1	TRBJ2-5	ASREAGVTTQY
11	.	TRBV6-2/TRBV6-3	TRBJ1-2	ASSPETGYGYT
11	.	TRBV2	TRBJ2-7	ASSDGGIYEQY
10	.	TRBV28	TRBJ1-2	ASSFGGYGYT
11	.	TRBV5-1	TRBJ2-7	ASSLQAAGEQY
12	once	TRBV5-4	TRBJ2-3	ASSLRDGTNTQY
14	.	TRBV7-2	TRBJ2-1	ASSPRRASLGGEQF
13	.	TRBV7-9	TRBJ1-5	ASSLASGVHQPQH
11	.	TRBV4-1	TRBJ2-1	ASSRPWAPEQF
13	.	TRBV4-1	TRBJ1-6	ASSLQGGTESPLH
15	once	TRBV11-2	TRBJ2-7	ASSLGLWDRGYDEQY
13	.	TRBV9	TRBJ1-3	ASSVDLGRTDTIY
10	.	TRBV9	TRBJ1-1	ASQGGGTEAF
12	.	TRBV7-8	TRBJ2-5	ASSFNQHWETQY
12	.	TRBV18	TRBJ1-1	ASSPYGGNTEAF
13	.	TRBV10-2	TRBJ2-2	ASYGPGAWTGELF
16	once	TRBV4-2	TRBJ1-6	ASSQDLPGGNDNSPLH
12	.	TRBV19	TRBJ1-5	ASSINRGGQPQH
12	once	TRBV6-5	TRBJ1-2	ASSYSRGLRGYT
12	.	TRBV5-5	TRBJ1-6	ASSKDTWDSPLH
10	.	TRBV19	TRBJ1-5	ASSNRAMLQH
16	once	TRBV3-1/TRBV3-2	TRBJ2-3	ASSQERLAGGVTDTQY
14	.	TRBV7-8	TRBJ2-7	ASSLASTSGSGEQY
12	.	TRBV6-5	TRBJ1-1	ASTADIAGAEAF
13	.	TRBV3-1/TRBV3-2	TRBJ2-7	ASSQVRGSSYEQY
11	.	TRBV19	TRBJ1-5	ASSIGVNQPQH
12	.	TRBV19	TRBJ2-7	ASSIGGDSYEQY
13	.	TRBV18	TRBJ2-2	ASSPGTTHTGELF
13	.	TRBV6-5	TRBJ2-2	ASSRDRPNTGELF
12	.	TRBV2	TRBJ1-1	ASSDLPENTEAF
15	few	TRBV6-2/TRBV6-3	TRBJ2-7	ASSSPLRAGGTYEQY
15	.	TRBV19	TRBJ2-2	ASSPYRGQTNTGELF
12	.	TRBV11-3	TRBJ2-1	ASSLDSDYNEQF
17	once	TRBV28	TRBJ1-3	ASSTLLPPGAGVGNTIY
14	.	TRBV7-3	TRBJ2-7	ASSPSGTSLSYEQY